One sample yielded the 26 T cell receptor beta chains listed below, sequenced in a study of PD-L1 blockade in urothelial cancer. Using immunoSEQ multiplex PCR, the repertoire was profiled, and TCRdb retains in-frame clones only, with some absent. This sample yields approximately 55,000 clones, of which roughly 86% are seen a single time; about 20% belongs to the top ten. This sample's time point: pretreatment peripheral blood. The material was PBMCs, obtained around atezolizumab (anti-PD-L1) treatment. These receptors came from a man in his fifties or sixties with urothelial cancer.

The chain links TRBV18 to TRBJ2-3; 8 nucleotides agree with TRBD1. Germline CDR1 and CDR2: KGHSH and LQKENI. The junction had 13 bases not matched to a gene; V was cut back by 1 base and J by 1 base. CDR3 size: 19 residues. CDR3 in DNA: TGTGCCAGCTCACCACTTGACAGGGGAGTCGGCCCGCGCACAGATACGCAGTATTTT. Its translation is CASSPLDRGVGPRTDTQYF.

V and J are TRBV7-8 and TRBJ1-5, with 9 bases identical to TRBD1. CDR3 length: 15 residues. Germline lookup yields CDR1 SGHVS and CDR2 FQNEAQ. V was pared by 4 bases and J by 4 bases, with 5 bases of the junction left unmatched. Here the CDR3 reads CASSSSGQGNQPQHF. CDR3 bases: TGTGCCAGCAGCTCGTCGGGACAGGGTAATCAGCCCCAGCATTTT.

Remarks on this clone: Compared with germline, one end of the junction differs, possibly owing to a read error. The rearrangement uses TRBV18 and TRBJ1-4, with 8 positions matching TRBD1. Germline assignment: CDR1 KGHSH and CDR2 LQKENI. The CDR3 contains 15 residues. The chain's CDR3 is CASSPQTGESEKLFF. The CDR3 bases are TGTGCCAGCTCCCCACAGACAGGGGAGAGTGAAAAACTGTTTTTT.

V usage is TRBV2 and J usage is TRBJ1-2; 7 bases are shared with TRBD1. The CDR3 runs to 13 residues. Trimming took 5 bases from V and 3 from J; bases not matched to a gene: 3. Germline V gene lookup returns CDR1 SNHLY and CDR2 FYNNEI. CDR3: CASSRQGYYGYTF. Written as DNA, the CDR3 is TGTGCCAGCAGTAGACAGGGATACTATGGCTACACCTTC.

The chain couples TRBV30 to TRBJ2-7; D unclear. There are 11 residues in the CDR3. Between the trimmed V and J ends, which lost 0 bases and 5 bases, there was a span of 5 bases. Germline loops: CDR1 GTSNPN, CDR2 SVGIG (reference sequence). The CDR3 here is CAWSVLDEQYF. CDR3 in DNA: TGTGCCTGGAGTGTACTGGACGAGCAGTACTTC.

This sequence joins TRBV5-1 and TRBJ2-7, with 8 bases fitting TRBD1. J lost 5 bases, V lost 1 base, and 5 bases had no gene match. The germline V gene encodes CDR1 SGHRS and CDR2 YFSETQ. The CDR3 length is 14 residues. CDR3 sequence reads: CASSLTAGGDEQYF. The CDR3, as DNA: TGCGCCAGCAGCTTGACGGCAGGGGGCGACGAGCAGTACTTC.

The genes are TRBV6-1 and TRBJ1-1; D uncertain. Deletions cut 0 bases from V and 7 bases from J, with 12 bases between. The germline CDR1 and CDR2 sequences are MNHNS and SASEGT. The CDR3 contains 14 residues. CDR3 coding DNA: TGTGCCAGCAGTGAAGCGGGGAGGGCCGGTGAAGCTTTCTTT. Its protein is CASSEAGRAGEAFF.

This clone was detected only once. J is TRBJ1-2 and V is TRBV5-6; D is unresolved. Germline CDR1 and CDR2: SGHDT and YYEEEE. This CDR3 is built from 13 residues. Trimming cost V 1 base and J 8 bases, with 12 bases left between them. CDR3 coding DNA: TGTGCCAGCAGCTTGATGGGCCCTGTAGGCTACACCTTC. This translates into CASSLMGPVGYTF. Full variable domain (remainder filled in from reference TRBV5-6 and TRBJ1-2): DAGVTQSPTHLIKTRGQQVTLRCSPKSGHDTVSWYQQALGQGPQFIFQYYEEEERQRGNFPDRFSGHQFPNYSSELNVNALLLGDSALYLCASSLMGPVGYTFGSGTRLTVV.

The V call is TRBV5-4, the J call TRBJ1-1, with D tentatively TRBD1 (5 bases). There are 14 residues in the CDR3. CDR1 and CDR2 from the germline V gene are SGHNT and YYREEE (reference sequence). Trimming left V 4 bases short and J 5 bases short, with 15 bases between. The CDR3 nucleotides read TGTGCCAGCAGCCCCGGGGGAGGGCGGACTGAAGCTTTCTTT. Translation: CASSPGGGRTEAFF.

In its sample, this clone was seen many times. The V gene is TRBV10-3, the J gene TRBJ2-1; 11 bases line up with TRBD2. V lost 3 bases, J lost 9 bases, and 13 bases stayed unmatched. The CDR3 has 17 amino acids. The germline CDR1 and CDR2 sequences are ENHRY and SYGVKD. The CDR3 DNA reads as TGTGCCATCAGTGACCCTACCGGGACTAGCGGTACTGGTGAGCAGTTCTTC. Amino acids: CAISDPTGTSGTGEQFF.

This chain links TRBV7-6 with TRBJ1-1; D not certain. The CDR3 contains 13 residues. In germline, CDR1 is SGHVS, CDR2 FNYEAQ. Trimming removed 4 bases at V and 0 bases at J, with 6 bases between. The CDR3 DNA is TGTGCCAGCAGCTCCTACTTGAACACTGAAGCTTTCTTT. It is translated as CASSSYLNTEAFF.

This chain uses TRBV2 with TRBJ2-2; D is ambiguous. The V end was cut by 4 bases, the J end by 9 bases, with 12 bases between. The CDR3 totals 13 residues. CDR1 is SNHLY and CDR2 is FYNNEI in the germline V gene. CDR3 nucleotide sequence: TGTGCCAGCAGTGTAAGAGACGGGTGGGAGCTGTTTTTT. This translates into CASSVRDGWELFF.

The CDR3 coding sequence is TGTGCCAGCAGCTTATTTATGGGGGCGGGCTCTGGAAACACCATATATTTT. This gives the protein CASSLFMGAGSGNTIYF. The V gene is TRBV7-2, the J gene TRBJ1-3; TRBD1 might be the D (6 bases). Trimming removed 2 bases from V and 0 bases from J, with 14 bases in between. The CDR3 contains 17 residues. CDR1 SGHTA and CDR2 FQGNSA come from the germline V gene.

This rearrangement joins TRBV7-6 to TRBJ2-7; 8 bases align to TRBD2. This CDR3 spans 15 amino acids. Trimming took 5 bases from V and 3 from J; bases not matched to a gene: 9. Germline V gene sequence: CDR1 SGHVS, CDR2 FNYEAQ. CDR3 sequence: CASSPRASGFYEQYF. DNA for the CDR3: TGTGCCAGCAGCCCCCGGGCTAGCGGGTTCTACGAGCAGTACTTC.

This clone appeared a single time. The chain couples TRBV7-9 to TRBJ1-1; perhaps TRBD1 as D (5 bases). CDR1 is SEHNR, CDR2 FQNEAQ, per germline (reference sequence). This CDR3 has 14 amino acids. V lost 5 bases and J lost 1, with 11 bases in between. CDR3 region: CASSARVRNTEAFF. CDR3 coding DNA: TGTGCCAGCAGCGCCAGGGTGAGGAACACTGAAGCTTTCTTT.

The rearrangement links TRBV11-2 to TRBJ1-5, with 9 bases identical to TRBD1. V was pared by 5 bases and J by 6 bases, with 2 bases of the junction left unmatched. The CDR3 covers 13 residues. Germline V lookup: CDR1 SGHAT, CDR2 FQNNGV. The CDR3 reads CASSVDRGQPQHF. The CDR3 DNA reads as TGTGCCAGCAGCGTGGACAGGGGTCAGCCCCAGCATTTT.

The DNA for the CDR3 is TGCGCCAGCAGTGAGCCGGGGTACAATGAGCAGTTCTTC. This sequence encodes CASSEPGYNEQFF. V and J are TRBV10-1 and TRBJ2-1; D might be TRBD2 (5 bases). The germline gives CDR1 WNHNN, CDR2 SYGVQD (reference sequence). This CDR3 contains 13 residues. Trimming took off 2 bases at V and 4 bases at J, with 6 bases between the two ends.

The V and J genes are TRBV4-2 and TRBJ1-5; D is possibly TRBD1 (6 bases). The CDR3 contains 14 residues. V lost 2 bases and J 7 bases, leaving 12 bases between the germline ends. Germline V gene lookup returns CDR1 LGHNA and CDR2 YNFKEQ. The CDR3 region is CASSQTTGSQPQHF. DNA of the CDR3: TGTGCCAGCAGCCAAACTACAGGGTCCCAGCCCCAGCATTTT.

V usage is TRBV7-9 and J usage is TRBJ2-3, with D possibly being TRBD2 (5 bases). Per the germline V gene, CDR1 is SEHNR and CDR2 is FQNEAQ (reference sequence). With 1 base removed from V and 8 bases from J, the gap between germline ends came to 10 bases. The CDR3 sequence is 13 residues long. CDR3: CASSLEVEGTQYF. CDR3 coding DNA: TGTGCCAGCAGCTTAGAGGTCGAGGGTACGCAGTATTTT.

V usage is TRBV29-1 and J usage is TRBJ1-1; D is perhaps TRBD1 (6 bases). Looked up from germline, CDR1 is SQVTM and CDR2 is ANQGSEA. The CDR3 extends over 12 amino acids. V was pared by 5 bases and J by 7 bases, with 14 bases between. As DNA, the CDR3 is TGCAGCGTTTCACAGGGACGGGGTGAAGCTTTCTTT. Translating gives CSVSQGRGEAFF.

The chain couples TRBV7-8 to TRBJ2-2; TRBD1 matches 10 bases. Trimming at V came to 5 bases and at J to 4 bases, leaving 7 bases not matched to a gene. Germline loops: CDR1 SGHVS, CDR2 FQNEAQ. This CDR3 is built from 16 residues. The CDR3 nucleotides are TGTGCCAGCAGCAGAACCGGGACAGGGGTCACCGGGGAGCTGTTTTTT. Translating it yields CASSRTGTGVTGELFF.

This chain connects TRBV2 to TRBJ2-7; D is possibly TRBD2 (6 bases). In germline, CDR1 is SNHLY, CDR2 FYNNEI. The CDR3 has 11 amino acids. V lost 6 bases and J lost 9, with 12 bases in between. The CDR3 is CASSERGAQYF. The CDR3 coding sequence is TGTGCCAGCAGCGAACGCGGGGCGCAGTACTTC.

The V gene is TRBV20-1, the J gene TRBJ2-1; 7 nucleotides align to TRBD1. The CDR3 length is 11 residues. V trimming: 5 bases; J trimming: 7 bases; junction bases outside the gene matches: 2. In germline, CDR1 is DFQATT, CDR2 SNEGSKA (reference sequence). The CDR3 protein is CSALQGNEQFF. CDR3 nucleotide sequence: TGCAGTGCTCTACAGGGGAATGAGCAGTTCTTC.

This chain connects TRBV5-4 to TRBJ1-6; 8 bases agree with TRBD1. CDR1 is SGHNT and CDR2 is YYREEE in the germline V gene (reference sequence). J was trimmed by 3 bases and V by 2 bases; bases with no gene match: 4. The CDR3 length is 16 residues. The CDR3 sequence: CASSFGGQGYNSPLHF. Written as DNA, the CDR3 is TGTGCCAGCAGCTTCGGCGGACAGGGCTATAATTCACCCCTCCACTTT.

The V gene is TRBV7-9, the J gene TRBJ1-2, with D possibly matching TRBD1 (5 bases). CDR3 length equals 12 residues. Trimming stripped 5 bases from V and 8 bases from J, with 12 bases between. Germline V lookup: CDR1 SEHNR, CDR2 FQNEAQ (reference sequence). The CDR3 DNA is TGTGCCAGCAGCCACGTACGGGGGGGCTACACCTTC. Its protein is CASSHVRGGYTF. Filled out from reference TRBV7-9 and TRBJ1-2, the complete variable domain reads DTGVSQNPRHKITKRGQNVTFRCDPISEHNRLYWYRQTLGQGPEFLTYFQNEAQLEKSRLLSDRFSAERPKGSFSTLEIQRTEQGDSAMYLCASSHVRGGYTFGSGTRLTVV.

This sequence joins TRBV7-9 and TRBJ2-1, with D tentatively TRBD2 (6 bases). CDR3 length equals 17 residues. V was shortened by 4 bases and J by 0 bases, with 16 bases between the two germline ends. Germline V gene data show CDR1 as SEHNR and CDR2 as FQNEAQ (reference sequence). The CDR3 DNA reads TGTGCCAGCAGCTCCACCACGTTCGGGAGCTCCTACAATGAGCAGTTCTTC. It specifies CASSSTTFGSSYNEQFF.